These T cell receptor beta chains were read from a single sample in a study of blood T cell repertoires in COVID-19. The assay was immunoSEQ multiplex PCR, and TCRdb's table has in-frame clones only and misses some. The sample has 360,000 or so clones, about 90% seen once. The sequencing input was PBMCs or T cells enriched from blood (not recorded which). The receptors stem from a woman aged 30 to 39 who had been exposed to COVID-19. Both conserved end residues are part of each CDR3. A D gene is named only where the DNA matches it firmly. Clone size is not always given. Where it is, it says once, few, many or a class for expanded clones.

CDR3 DNA: TGTGCTAGTGCCCGAAAAGGGACTAGCGGGACAGATACGCAGTATTTT
CDR3 protein: CASARKGTSGTDTQYF
D gene: TRBD2
J gene: TRBJ2-3
V gene: TRBV12-5
clone size: NA

CDR3 DNA: TGTGCCAGCAGCCTTGGGACTAGCGGGTCGTTC
CDR3 protein: CASSLGTSGSF
D gene: TRBD2
J gene: TRBJ2-7
V gene: TRBV7-9
clone size: NA

CDR3 DNA: TGTGCCAGCTCACCTGCCCCCGTGGGCGCAGATACGCAGTATTTT
CDR3 protein: CASSPAPVGADTQYF
D gene: NA
J gene: TRBJ2-3
V gene: TRBV18
clone size: NA

CDR3 DNA: TGTGCCAGCAGTTACCTACAGGGGGCAACACATGGCTACACCTTC
CDR3 protein: CASSYLQGATHGYTF
D gene: TRBD1
J gene: TRBJ1-2
V gene: TRBV6-2/TRBV6-3
clone size: NA

CDR3 DNA: TGTGCCAGCAGTGAATTGGAGGCTGAGCAGTTCTTC
CDR3 protein: CASSELEAEQFF
D gene: NA
J gene: TRBJ2-1
V gene: TRBV2
clone size: NA

CDR3 DNA: TGTGCCAGCAGTGACCCCGGACAGGGTAACAATCAGCCCCAGCATTTT
CDR3 protein: CASSDPGQGNNQPQHF
D gene: TRBD1
J gene: TRBJ1-5
V gene: TRBV6-1
clone size: NA

CDR3 DNA: TGCAGCGTTGAACTGGCTAGCGGGGCTTACGAGCAGTACTTC
CDR3 protein: CSVELASGAYEQYF
D gene: TRBD2
J gene: TRBJ2-7
V gene: TRBV29-1
clone size: NA

CDR3 DNA: TGTGCAAGTCGCTTGACGAGGGGGGGACGGAGCTACGAGCAGTACTTC
CDR3 protein: CASRLTRGGRSYEQYF
D gene: NA
J gene: TRBJ2-7
V gene: TRBV12-2
clone size: few

CDR3 DNA: TGTGCCAGCAGTGAACACCCGGCAGGGGCTGACTATGACTACACCTTC
CDR3 protein: CASSEHPAGADYDYTF
D gene: NA
J gene: TRBJ1-2
V gene: TRBV6-1
clone size: NA

CDR3 DNA: TGTGCCAGCAGTTTAGTGGGAGCCTACGAGCAGTACTTC
CDR3 protein: CASSLVGAYEQYF
D gene: NA
J gene: TRBJ2-7
V gene: TRBV27
clone size: NA

CDR3 DNA: TGTGCCAGCAGCTCTAGGGGACAGGGGGCGCGGGGAAACACCATATATTTT
CDR3 protein: CASSSRGQGARGNTIYF
D gene: TRBD1
J gene: TRBJ1-3
V gene: TRBV7-2
clone size: NA

CDR3 DNA: TGTGCCAGCAGCTTAGGGGCGGACAGGGAAGCTTTCTTT
CDR3 protein: CASSLGADREAFF
D gene: TRBD1
J gene: TRBJ1-1
V gene: TRBV7-9
clone size: NA

CDR3 DNA: TGTGCCAGCTCCCGACAGGATAGCAATCAGCCCCAGCATTTT
CDR3 protein: CASSRQDSNQPQHF
D gene: NA
J gene: TRBJ1-5
V gene: TRBV18
clone size: NA

CDR3 DNA: TGTGCCAGCAGCGTAACAGGGGCTGGTCAAGAGACCCAGTACTTC
CDR3 protein: CASSVTGAGQETQYF
D gene: TRBD1
J gene: TRBJ2-5
V gene: TRBV7-9
clone size: NA

CDR3 DNA: TGTGCCAGCAGGCTAGCGGGAGCGGGCGGGGAGCTGTTTTTT
CDR3 protein: CASRLAGAGGELFF
D gene: TRBD2
J gene: TRBJ2-2
V gene: TRBV3-1/TRBV3-2
clone size: once

CDR3 DNA: TGCGCCAGCAGCCCTGGGACTAGGGGTTCCTACGAGCAGTACTTC
CDR3 protein: CASSPGTRGSYEQYF
D gene: TRBD2
J gene: TRBJ2-7
V gene: TRBV4-1
clone size: NA

CDR3 DNA: TGTGCCAGCAGCTTAGGGACTACTGTCGACGGGGAGCTGTTTTTT
CDR3 protein: CASSLGTTVDGELFF
D gene: TRBD2
J gene: TRBJ2-2
V gene: TRBV5-4
clone size: NA

CDR3 DNA: TGTGCCAGCAGTTACTCGAGGTTGCGAACAGAAGCTTTCTTT
CDR3 protein: CASSYSRLRTEAFF
D gene: NA
J gene: TRBJ1-1
V gene: TRBV6-5
clone size: once

CDR3 DNA: TGCAGCACAAAGGGGAAGGGGACTGTACCCTCTGGGGCCAACGTCCTGACTTTC
CDR3 protein: CSTKGKGTVPSGANVLTF
D gene: NA
J gene: TRBJ2-6
V gene: TRBV29-1
clone size: NA

CDR3 DNA: TGCGCCAGCGTGGCTGCCTCCTACGAGCAGTACTTC
CDR3 protein: CASVAASYEQYF
D gene: NA
J gene: TRBJ2-7
V gene: TRBV23-1
clone size: NA

CDR3 DNA: TGTGCCAGCAGCCCCGGGACTAGCGGGAGGGCTCGGGACGAGCAGTACTTC
CDR3 protein: CASSPGTSGRARDEQYF
D gene: TRBD2
J gene: TRBJ2-7
V gene: TRBV7-9
clone size: NA

CDR3 DNA: TGTGCCAGCAGCGTCGGACAGGGGCCCTACGAGCAGTACTTC
CDR3 protein: CASSVGQGPYEQYF
D gene: TRBD1
J gene: TRBJ2-7
V gene: TRBV9
clone size: NA

CDR3 DNA: TGTGCCAGCAGTCTAGGTAGCTACGAGCAGTACTTC
CDR3 protein: CASSLGSYEQYF
D gene: NA
J gene: TRBJ2-7
V gene: TRBV28
clone size: once

CDR3 DNA: TGTGCCAGCAGCGTACAAACTGAAGCTTTCTTT
CDR3 protein: CASSVQTEAFF
D gene: NA
J gene: TRBJ1-1
V gene: TRBV9
clone size: NA